This T cell receptor (beta chain) is drawn from a study of CD4 and CD8 cells across lung adenocarcinoma regions. Samples came from patients with localized non-small cell lung adenocarcinoma. The germline gives CDR1 MNHEY, CDR2 SMNVEV (reference sequence). The CDR3 contains 13 residues. MiXCR, run by TCRdb on the PCR reads, gives a single entry per CDR3 protein. The data show around 27,000 distinct CDR3 sequences, with almost 50% seen just once and less than 50% held by the top ten. On this clonotype: One junction end disagrees with the germline gene, perhaps due to a read error.

The chain links TRBV27 to TRBJ2-3, with D unclear. This clonotype was sampled from a male donor with lung adenocarcinoma. The CD4 and CD8 labels of this study may be unreliable. The sample was CD8+ T cells from the center of a lung tumor. The CDR3 coding sequence is TGTGCCAGCGGTGGTCGGGCCACAGATACGCAGTACTTT. Amino acids: CASGGRATDTQYF.